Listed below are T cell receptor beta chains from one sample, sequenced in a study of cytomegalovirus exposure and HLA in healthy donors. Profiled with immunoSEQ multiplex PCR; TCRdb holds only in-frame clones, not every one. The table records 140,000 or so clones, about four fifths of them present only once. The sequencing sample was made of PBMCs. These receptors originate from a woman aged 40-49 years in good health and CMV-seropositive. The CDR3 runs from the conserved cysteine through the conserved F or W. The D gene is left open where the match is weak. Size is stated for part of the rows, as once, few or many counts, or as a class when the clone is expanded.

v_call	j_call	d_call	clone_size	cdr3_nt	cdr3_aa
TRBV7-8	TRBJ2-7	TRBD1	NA	TGTGCCAGCAGCCCAGAAGGACAGGGGGCCTCCTACGAGCAGTACTTC	CASSPEGQGASYEQYF
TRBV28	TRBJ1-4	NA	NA	TGTGCCAGCAGACTCTCCGGAACTAATGAAAAACTGTTTTTT	CASRLSGTNEKLFF
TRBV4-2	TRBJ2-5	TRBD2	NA	TGTGCCAGCAGCCAAGTGCGGGGGGCCCGGGAGACCCAGTACTTC	CASSQVRGARETQYF
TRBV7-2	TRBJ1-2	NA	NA	TGTGCCAGCAGCTTAGAGAGCACAGGACGCACCTATGGCTACACCTTC	CASSLESTGRTYGYTF
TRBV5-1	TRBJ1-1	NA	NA	TGCGCCAGCAGCTTGGACGGCACTGAAGCTTTCTTT	CASSLDGTEAFF
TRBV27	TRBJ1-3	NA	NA	TGTGCCAGTTCTGTAGGCGGGGGAACCAACACCATATATTTT	CASSVGGGTNTIYF
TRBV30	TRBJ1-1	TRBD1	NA	TGTGCCTGGGACAGGGGGCTTAACACTGAAGCTTTCTTT	CAWDRGLNTEAFF
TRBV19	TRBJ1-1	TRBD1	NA	TGTGCCAGTAGTCCAGCCGGCAGGGGGACTGAAGCTTTCTTT	CASSPAGRGTEAFF
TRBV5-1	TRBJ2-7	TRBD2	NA	TGCGCCAGCAGCTTGGAGTCAGCTAGCGGGAAGCAGTACTTC	CASSLESASGKQYF
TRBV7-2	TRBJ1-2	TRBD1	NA	TGTGCCAGCAGCCAGACCGGGACAGCAGCCGGTGTCTACACCTTC	CASSQTGTAAGVYTF
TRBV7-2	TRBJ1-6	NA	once	TGTGCCAGCAGCTTAGGTTTCCAATCACCCCTCCACTTT	CASSLGFQSPLHF
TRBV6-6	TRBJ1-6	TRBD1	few	TGTGCCAGCAGGGGGGGACAGGGAACACCCCTCCACTTT	CASRGGQGTPLHF
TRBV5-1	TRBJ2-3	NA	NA	TGCGCCAGCAGCTTGGCTGGGGCTAGTTACACAGATACGCAGTATTTT	CASSLAGASYTDTQYF
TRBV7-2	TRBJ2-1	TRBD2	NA	TGTGCCAGCAGCTTTGGTTACGGAGGCGGGAGGACCTACAATGAGCAGTTCTTC	CASSFGYGGGRTYNEQFF
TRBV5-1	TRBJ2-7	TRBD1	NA	TGCGCCAGCAGCCCCGGGACAGCAACCTACGAGCAGTACTTC	CASSPGTATYEQYF
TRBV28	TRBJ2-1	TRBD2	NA	TGTGCCAGCAGGACAGCGGGGGGGCCTGGCAATGAGCAGTTCTTC	CASRTAGGPGNEQFF
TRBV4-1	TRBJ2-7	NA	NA	TGCGCCAGCAGCCAAGGGCGGACAAGAGCCTACGAGCAGTACTTC	CASSQGRTRAYEQYF
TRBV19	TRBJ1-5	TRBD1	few	TGTGCCAGTAGTATGGGACAGGTGGGAAATCAGCCCCAGCATTTT	CASSMGQVGNQPQHF
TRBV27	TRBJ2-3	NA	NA	TGTGCCAGCAGTTTACGGGATACGCAGTATTTT	CASSLRDTQYF
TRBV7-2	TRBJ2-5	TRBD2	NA	TGTGCCAGCAGCTCGGGACTAGCGGGGGGGAACGTAGAGACCCAGTACTTC	CASSSGLAGGNVETQYF
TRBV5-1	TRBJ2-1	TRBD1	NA	TGCGCCAGCAGCTCGACAGGGGTGAATGAGCAGTTCTTC	CASSSTGVNEQFF
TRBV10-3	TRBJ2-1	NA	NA	TGTGCCATCAGTGTGGGGCCTGAGCAGTTCTTC	CAISVGPEQFF
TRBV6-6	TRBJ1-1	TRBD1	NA	TGTGCCAGCAGACAGGGGGCTTTCACTGAAGCTTTCTTT	CASRQGAFTEAFF
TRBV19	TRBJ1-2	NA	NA	TGTGCCAGTAGTACCTCCGACAGGAACTATGGCTACACCTTC	CASSTSDRNYGYTF
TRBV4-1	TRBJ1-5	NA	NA	TGCGCCAGCAGCCAAGAGTCCCTCGGGGGAGCCCAGCATTTT	CASSQESLGGAQHF
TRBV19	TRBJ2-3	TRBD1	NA	TGTGCCAGTACCCCCTACAGGGGCGAGAGAGGAGATACGCAGTATTTT	CASTPYRGERGDTQYF
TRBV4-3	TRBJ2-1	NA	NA	TGCGCCAGCAGCCAAGATCTAGGAGGGGTGATTGAGCAGTTCTTC	CASSQDLGGVIEQFF
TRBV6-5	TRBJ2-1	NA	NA	TGTGCCAGCAGATCCGTTGGCGAGCAGTTCTTC	CASRSVGEQFF
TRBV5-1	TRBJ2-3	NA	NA	TGCGCCAGCAGCCCGTGGGACTCCCGGACAGATACGCAGTATTTT	CASSPWDSRTDTQYF
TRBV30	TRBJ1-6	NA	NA	TGTGCCTGGGCCACAGTACCTAATTCACCCCTCCACTTT	CAWATVPNSPLHF
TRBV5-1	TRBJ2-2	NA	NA	TGCGCCAGCAGCTTGGTGACAGGGAACACCGGGGAGCTGTTTTTT	CASSLVTGNTGELFF
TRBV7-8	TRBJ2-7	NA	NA	TGTGCCAGCAGCCGCGACTGGGACGAGCAGTACTTC	CASSRDWDEQYF
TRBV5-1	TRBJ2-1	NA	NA	TGCGCCAGCAGCATTTCGACGACAGGCCTAGGGCATGAGCAGTTCTTC	CASSISTTGLGHEQFF
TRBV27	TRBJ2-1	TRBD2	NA	TGTGCCAGCGGACGGGTAGCGGGGGGAAATGAGCAGTTCTTC	CASGRVAGGNEQFF
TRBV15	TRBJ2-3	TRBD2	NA	TGTGCCACCAGCCCCCCCGGGGGACTAGCGGCGGTACCTAGCACAGATACGCAGTATTTT	CATSPPGGLAAVPSTDTQYF
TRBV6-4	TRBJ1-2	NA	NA	TGTGCCAGCAGTGACGGACAGACCTCCTATGGCTACACCTTC	CASSDGQTSYGYTF
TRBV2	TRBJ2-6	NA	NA	TGTGCCAGCACTAGACAGAACTCTGGGGCCAACGTCCTGACTTTC	CASTRQNSGANVLTF
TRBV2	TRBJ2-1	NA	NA	TGTGCCACAAGTAGCGTCTCTGAGCAGTTCTTC	CATSSVSEQFF
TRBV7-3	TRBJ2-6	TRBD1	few	TGTGCCAGCAGCCCTGGGACAGCCCGGGCCAACGTCCTGACTTTC	CASSPGTARANVLTF
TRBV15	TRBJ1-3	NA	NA	TGTGCCACCAGCAGAGATTACGGTCAAAGTGGAAACACCATATATTTT	CATSRDYGQSGNTIYF